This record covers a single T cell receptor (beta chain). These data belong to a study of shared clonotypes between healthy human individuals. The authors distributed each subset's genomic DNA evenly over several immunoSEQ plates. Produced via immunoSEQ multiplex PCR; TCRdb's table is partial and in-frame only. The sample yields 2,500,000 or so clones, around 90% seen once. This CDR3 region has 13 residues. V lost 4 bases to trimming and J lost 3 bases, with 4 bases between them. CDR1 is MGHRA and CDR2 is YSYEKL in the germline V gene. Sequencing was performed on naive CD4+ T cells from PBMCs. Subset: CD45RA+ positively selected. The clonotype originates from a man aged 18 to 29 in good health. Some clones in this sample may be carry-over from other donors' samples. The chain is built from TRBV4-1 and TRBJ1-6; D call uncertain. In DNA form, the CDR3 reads TGCGCCAGCAGCCGGGGCTATAATTCACCCCTCCACTTT. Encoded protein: CASSRGYNSPLHF.